Following are 16 T cell receptor beta chains from one sample sequenced in a study of CD8+CD57+ T cells in acquired aplastic anemia. The sequenced patients had an expansion of CD8+CD57+ cells seen by flow cytometry. Genomic DNA was employed as the template in profiling TCR beta VDJ and CDR3. Using its own MiXCR run on the reads, TCRdb lists one record per CDR3 protein. The profile covers 190,000 or so distinct CDR3 sequences, with about half appearing a single time and about 1.7% taken by the ten largest. Sequencing used sorted CD4+, CD8+, or CD8+CD57+ T cells (not recorded which) from PBMCs. The receptors derive from a human donor with aplastic anemia.

The chain employs TRBV10-3 and TRBJ2-2; no reliable D call. CDR3 length: 14 residues. Germline CDR1 ENHRY, CDR2 SYGVKD. The V gene lost 0 bases and the J gene lost 6 bases, with 8 bases spanning the gap. CDR3 DNA sequence: TGTGCCATCAGTGAGTCGAAGGACGCCGGGGAGCTGTTTTTT. It specifies CAISESKDAGELFF.

The V gene is TRBV20-1, the J gene TRBJ2-5; D remains unclear. V was pared by 6 bases and J by 2 bases, with 10 bases between. Germline V lookup: CDR1 DFQATT, CDR2 SNEGSKA (reference sequence). There are 12 residues in the CDR3. In DNA, the CDR3 is TGCAGTGCGCCCGACGGACAAGAGACCCAGTACTTC. It translates to CSAPDGQETQYF.

In this sample, this clonotype turned up many times. V and J are TRBV19 and TRBJ1-5, with a weak D call TRBD1 (6 bases). Germline loops: CDR1 LNHDA, CDR2 SQIVND (reference sequence). The CDR3 loop spans 14 amino acids. V dropped 5 bases and J dropped 4 bases, with 12 bases sitting between them. For the CDR3, the DNA is TGTGCCAGTAGTTTAACAGGGCAAAATCAGCCCCAGCATTTT. Translating it yields CASSLTGQNQPQHF.

The rearrangement links TRBV20-1 to TRBJ1-4, with TRBD1 matching over 8 bases. This CDR3 is 15 amino acids long. Per the germline V gene, CDR1 is DFQATT and CDR2 is SNEGSKA (reference sequence). Unmatched junction bases numbered 5, after V lost 0 bases and J lost 5 bases. The CDR3 loop reads CSARDLGQGNEKLFF. For the CDR3, the DNA is TGCAGTGCTAGAGATCTAGGACAGGGAAATGAAAAACTGTTTTTT.

This clonotype was picked up many times. The chain uses TRBV2 and TRBJ1-4; TRBD1 aligns across 7 bases. V lost 6 bases to trimming and J lost 12 bases; unmatched junction nucleotides: 10. Germline values: CDR1 SNHLY, CDR2 FYNNEI. The length of the CDR3 is 13 residues. CDR3 in amino acids: CASRTGPPGELFF. CDR3 nucleotides: TGTGCCAGCAGGACAGGGCCCCCTGGAGAACTGTTTTTT.

This clonotype was picked up one time. A much bigger clone sits one base away, suggesting this may be a read error. The chain joins TRBV3-1 to TRBJ2-5; maybe TRBD1 (5 bases). This CDR3 spans 15 amino acids. Germline V gene data show CDR1 as LGHDT and CDR2 as YNNKEL (reference sequence). V lost 4 bases to trimming and J lost 1 base, with 13 bases between them. The CDR3 DNA follows: TGTGCCAGCAGCCCCTCCTTGACAGCCCAAGAGACCCAGTACTTC. It codes for CASSPSLTAQETQYF.

The sample holds many counts of this clonotype. The gene calls are TRBV5-5 and TRBJ1-4, with D unresolved. Trimming pared 6 bases from V and 4 bases from J, leaving 7 bases between. The CDR3 is made up of 12 amino acids. In germline, CDR1 is SGHKS, CDR2 YYEKEE (reference sequence). The CDR3 nucleotides read TGTGCCAGCATGACAAGTAATGAAAAACTGTTTTTT. Translated, it gives CASMTSNEKLFF.

J is TRBJ1-1 and V is TRBV20-1, with 7 bases matching TRBD1. Trimming at V came to 3 bases and at J to 4 bases, leaving 8 bases not matched to a gene. Germline CDR1 and CDR2: DFQATT and SNEGSKA (reference sequence). The CDR3 spans 14 residues. This chain's CDR3 is CSARSRGDLTEAFF. CDR3 DNA: TGCAGTGCTAGGAGCAGGGGGGACCTCACTGAAGCTTTCTTT.

The chain has TRBV20-1 and TRBJ1-6; 8 bases agree with TRBD1. This CDR3 spans 16 amino acids. Germline CDR1 reads DFQATT; CDR2 reads SNEGSKA (reference sequence). Trimming at V came to 1 base and at J to 10 bases, leaving 12 bases not matched to a gene. The CDR3 DNA is TGCAGTGCTAGAGTGGGACAGGTTAGTGGGGAATCACCCCTCCACTTT. Amino acid sequence: CSARVGQVSGESPLHF.

The chain joins TRBV30 to TRBJ1-2, with no clear D. Germline CDR1 reads GTSNPN; CDR2 reads SVGIG (reference sequence). This CDR3 contains 11 residues. The ends were cut back, 3 bases at V and 4 bases at J, with 6 bases in the middle. The CDR3 reads CAWSRFYGYTF. In DNA form, the CDR3 reads TGTGCCTGGAGCAGGTTCTATGGCTACACCTTC.

The chain is built from TRBV20-1 and TRBJ2-5; D may match TRBD1 or TRBD2 (5 bases each). This CDR3 is 13 amino acids long. Trimming took 4 bases from V and 3 from J, leaving 12 bases between them. CDR1 is DFQATT, CDR2 SNEGSKA, per germline (reference sequence). The CDR3 nucleotides are TGCAGTGCTATGGGGGAGCACAAAGAGACCCAGTACTTC. This codes for CSAMGEHKETQYF.

V and J are TRBV6-2 or TRBV6-3 and TRBJ2-1; possible D gene TRBD1, 6 bases. This CDR3 contains 15 residues. Trimming left V 5 bases short and J 4 bases short, with 15 bases between. Germline V gene sequence: CDR1 MNHEY, CDR2 SVGEGT. The CDR3 spells CASSHRDKVYNEQFF. For the CDR3, the DNA is TGTGCCAGCAGTCACCGGGACAAAGTTTACAATGAGCAGTTCTTC.

Points on this clonotype: A much bigger clone sits one base away, suggesting this may be a read error. The rearrangement joins TRBV5-1 to TRBJ2-3, with D possibly being TRBD1 (5 bases). Germline V CDR1 and CDR2: SGHRS, YFSETQ. The ends were cut back, 7 bases at V and 1 base at J, with 13 bases in the middle. The CDR3 loop spans 14 amino acids. CDR3 amino acids: CASGLRQRTDTQYF. CDR3 sequence (DNA): TGCGCCAGCGGCCTAAGACAGCGCACAGATACGCAGTATTTT.

This clonotype was counted once. V gene TRBV5-1 combines with J gene TRBJ2-1, with 14 bases fitting TRBD2. Germline trimming cut 5 bases from V and 6 bases from J; bases unmatched to any gene: 7. Germline V lookup: CDR1 SGHRS, CDR2 YFSETQ. The CDR3 totals 16 residues. CDR3 region: CASSLTSGRALNEQFF. DNA of the CDR3: TGCGCCAGCAGTTTGACTAGCGGGAGGGCCCTCAATGAGCAGTTCTTC.

This chain joins TRBV7-8 and TRBJ2-1; D unresolved. The germline V and J ends were trimmed by 1 base and 5 bases, with 6 bases remaining between them. The germline V gene encodes CDR1 SGHVS and CDR2 FQNEAQ. CDR3 length equals 13 residues. CDR3 nucleotides: TGTGCCAGCAGCTTAGAGGTAAACAATGAGCAGTTCTTC. It specifies CASSLEVNNEQFF.

This clonotype was seen at least ten times. The rearrangement uses TRBV7-9 and TRBJ1-4; D call uncertain. Looked up from germline, CDR1 is SEHNR and CDR2 is FQNEAQ (reference sequence). This CDR3 region has 13 residues. V lost 4 bases and J 6 bases, leaving 9 bases between the germline ends. The CDR3 DNA reads TGTGCCAGCAGCTCTGGCGGTTATGAAAAACTGTTTTTT. This translates into CASSSGGYEKLFF.